This T cell receptor beta chain emerged from a study of human T cells and chemical hapten exposure. Whole-study findings and limits: Counts of TCRs above 1 in 1000 frequency stayed unchanged with DPC sensitization.

TCRdb redid the calling of the RACE reads with MiXCR, one entry per CDR3 protein. Of about 360,000 distinct CDR3 sequences listed, roughly 6.9% are singletons. The sample's time point: patch test 1, 2 weeks after DPC sensitization. The treatment denotes: therapeutic diphenylcyclopropenone sensitization with weekly scalp DPC. This clonotype has at least ten counts. Its target is not known. V trimming: 6 bases; J trimming: 7 bases; junction bases outside the gene matches: 7. In germline, CDR1 is MDHEN, CDR2 SYDVKM. This CDR3 region has 15 residues. The chain combines TRBV28 with TRBJ2-4; 12 nucleotides line up with TRBD2. The clonotype comes from a woman between 18 and 29 years old with alopecia areata. Some clones in this sample may be carry-over from other donors' samples. The source material was whole blood, sampled in connection with sensitization to the hapten diphenylcyclopropenone (DPC). CDR3 sequence reads: CASRASGGAGNIQYF. The CDR3, as DNA: TGTGCCAGCAGGGCTAGCGGGGGGGCTGGGAACATTCAGTACTTC. The full variable domain, its missing parts supplied by reference TRBV28 and TRBJ2-4, is DVKVTQSSRYLVKRTGEKVFLECVQDMDHENMFWYRQDPGLGLRLIYFSYDVKMKEKGDIPEGYSVSREKKERFSLILESASTNQTSMYLCASRASGGAGNIQYFGAGTRLSVL.